The 6 T cell receptor beta chains below all came from one sample that was sequenced in a study of shared clonotypes between healthy human individuals. Only in-frame clones appear in the TCRdb table, and some are missing; sequencing was by immunoSEQ multiplex PCR. Among roughly 2.5 million clones, approximately 94% were seen once, and the ten largest hold roughly 0.13%. The sample consisted of naive CD4+ T cells sorted from blood. This sample's subset: CD45RA+ positively selected. These receptors originate from a man between 18 and 35 years old in good health.

The sample holds a few counts of this clone. This chain links TRBV30 with TRBJ1-1, with a weak D call TRBD1 (5 bases). Germline assignment: CDR1 GTSNPN and CDR2 SVGIG (reference sequence). CDR3 length equals 13 residues. Trimming cost V 4 bases and J 4 bases, with 13 bases left between them. The CDR3 DNA is TGTGCCTGGAACCCCCGTGGGGGCACTGAAGCTTTCTTT. It encodes CAWNPRGGTEAFF.

V and J are TRBV6-6 and TRBJ1-1; D is unresolved. CDR3 size: 14 residues. Germline V gene data show CDR1 as MNHNY and CDR2 as SVGAGI (reference sequence). V was shortened by 0 bases and J by 3 bases, with 8 bases between the two germline ends. The CDR3 reads CASSYSGRHTEAFF. The CDR3 DNA follows: TGTGCCAGCAGTTACTCGGGCAGACACACTGAAGCTTTCTTT.

The genes are TRBV28 and TRBJ2-1; the match to TRBD1 covers 9 bases. After removal of 2 bases from V and 5 bases from J, the junction contained 13 bases not matched to a gene. Germline assignment: CDR1 MDHEN and CDR2 SYDVKM. The CDR3 has 18 amino acids. The CDR3 DNA is TGTGCCAGCAGTTTACTAAAAATACAGGGGGCAGCGGACAATGAGCAGTTCTTC. Protein product: CASSLLKIQGAADNEQFF.

The genes are TRBV30 and TRBJ1-6; D might be TRBD1 (5 bases). The CDR3 totals 14 residues. In germline, CDR1 is GTSNPN, CDR2 SVGIG (reference sequence). V shed 3 bases and J shed 10 bases, with 16 bases lying between them. This CDR3 reads CAWRLEGGESPLHF. The CDR3 nucleotides are TGTGCCTGGAGACTCGAGGGAGGGGAGTCACCCCTCCACTTT. Combining the CDR3 with reference TRBV30 and TRBJ1-6 gives the whole variable domain SQTIHQWPATLVQPVGSPLSLECTVEGTSNPNLYWYRQAAGRGLQLLFYSVGIGQISSEVPQNLSASRPQDRQFILSSKKLLLSDSGFYLCAWRLEGGESPLHFGNGTRLTVT.

The rearrangement links TRBV6-4 to TRBJ2-7; the D is unclear. The V and J ends lost 0 bases and 2 bases respectively, with 11 bases between them. This CDR3 spans 15 amino acids. The germline V gene has CDR1 MRHNA and CDR2 SNTAGT. The CDR3 region is CASSDSYVATYEQYF. The CDR3 DNA is TGTGCCAGCAGTGACTCGTATGTCGCCACCTACGAGCAGTACTTC.

The chain couples TRBV11-2 to TRBJ1-1; no clear D. V was clipped by 0 bases and J by 8 bases, with 13 bases between them. Per the germline V gene, CDR1 is SGHAT and CDR2 is FQNNGV. CDR3 size: 14 residues. The CDR3 loop is CASSLERGSSEAFF. Written as DNA, the CDR3 is TGTGCCAGCAGCTTAGAACGCGGCAGTTCAGAAGCTTTCTTT.